This TCR beta chain was profiled in a study of blood T cell repertoires in COVID-19. As originally analysed: Estimation of nucleated cell counts was performed using reference gene primer amplification. The method was immunoSEQ multiplex PCR; TCRdb's version includes in-frame clones alone and lacks a portion of them. D and trimming come from the DNA, and the V and J calls and clone size come from that table. The sample records roughly 70,000 clones, approximately 89% being singletons. J lost 2 bases, V lost 3 bases, and 7 bases had no gene match. The CDR3 length is 15 residues. Germline CDR1 is MGHRA and CDR2 is YSYEKL.

Sequenced material: peripheral blood. This TCR came from an older man with acute or convalescent COVID-19. The V call is TRBV4-1, the J call TRBJ2-7; 7 positions agree with TRBD1. This chain's CDR3 is CASSQPGTATYEQYF. Written as DNA, the CDR3 is TGCGCCAGCAGCCAGCCCGGGACAGCCACCTACGAGCAGTACTTC.